These 8 T cell receptor beta chains came from one sample sequenced in a study of beta chain features in type 1 diabetes. The study reverse transcribed the entire isolated RNA, so it sequenced expressed TCRB transcripts. Method: immunoSEQ multiplex PCR; TCRdb's copy keeps in-frame clones and lacks some. This sample has 390,000 or so clones, with 11% to 15% found just once. Sequencing was performed on naive CD4+ T cells from blood. These receptors were taken from a young man in good health.

J is TRBJ2-5 and V is TRBV15; no firm D call. Looked up from germline, CDR1 is LNHNV and CDR2 is YYDKDF (reference sequence). CDR3 length equals 13 residues. The V end was cut by 8 bases, the J end by 2 bases, with 12 bases between. CDR3 coding DNA: TGTGCCACCGGATGGCAACTTCAAGAGACCCAGTACTTC. It encodes CATGWQLQETQYF.

There are a few counts of this clone. The chain joins TRBV18 to TRBJ2-7, with D unclear. CDR3 length: 13 residues. V was clipped by 5 bases and J by 4 bases, with 12 bases between them. The germline CDR1 and CDR2 sequences are KGHSH and LQKENI. The CDR3 here is CASSLTDLYEQYF. CDR3 sequence (DNA): TGTGCCAGCTCATTGACGGACCTTTACGAGCAGTACTTC.

This clone was observed a single time. The chain employs TRBV9 and TRBJ2-5; 10 positions match TRBD2. The CDR3 has 16 amino acids. Per germline, CDR1 SGDLS and CDR2 YYNGEE. With V trimmed by 0 bases and J by 2 bases, 4 bases remained unmatched. In DNA form, the CDR3 reads TGTGCCAGCAGCGTAGGGACTAGCGGTTTACAAGAGACCCAGTACTTC. Amino acid sequence: CASSVGTSGLQETQYF.

Only a few counts were recorded for this clone. The rearrangement joins TRBV9 to TRBJ2-1; D might be TRBD2 (6 bases). This CDR3 contains 15 residues. The germline gives CDR1 SGDLS, CDR2 YYNGEE. Trimming shortened V by 4 bases and J by 4 bases, and 15 bases separated the two germline ends. The CDR3 coding sequence is TGTGCCAGCAGCCCCTCGGGAGAGCATTACAATGAGCAGTTCTTC. Translating it yields CASSPSGEHYNEQFF.

In this sample, this clone turned up a few times. V gene TRBV7-8 combines with J gene TRBJ2-1; 14 bases agree with TRBD2. CDR3 length: 15 amino acids. V shed 6 bases, J shed 5 bases, and the junction held 3 bases outside the gene matches. Germline V gene lookup returns CDR1 SGHVS and CDR2 FQNEAQ. The DNA for the CDR3 is TGTGCCAGCAGACAGACTAGCGGGAGGGACAATGAGCAGTTCTTC. This encodes CASRQTSGRDNEQFF.

This clone was detected many times. The V gene is TRBV29-1, the J gene TRBJ1-1, with D unresolved. Trimming cost V 2 bases and J 4 bases, with 11 bases left between them. The germline CDR1 and CDR2 sequences are SQVTM and ANQGSEA. The CDR3 covers 13 residues. The chain's CDR3 is CSVEIQVLTEAFF. The CDR3 DNA sequence: TGCAGCGTTGAAATCCAGGTTCTCACTGAAGCTTTCTTT.

Concerning this clone: A read error may produce the germline difference seen at one junction end. V gene TRBV12-5 combines with J gene TRBJ1-1; D is unclear. Germline CDR1 reads LGHNT; CDR2 reads FRNRAP. The CDR3 has 16 amino acids. CDR3 DNA sequence: TGTGCTAGTGGATTGGTCCTGGCGCTGAGAAGCACTGAAGCTTTCTTT. Translated, it gives CASGLVLALRSTEAFF.

This rearrangement joins TRBV7-2 to TRBJ2-7, with D uncertain. The CDR3 has 13 residues. CDR1 is SGHTA, CDR2 FQGNSA, per germline. V shed 4 bases and J shed 2 bases, with 9 bases lying between them. The CDR3: CASSSVRTYEQYF. DNA for the CDR3: TGTGCCAGCAGCTCCGTCCGGACCTACGAGCAGTACTTC.